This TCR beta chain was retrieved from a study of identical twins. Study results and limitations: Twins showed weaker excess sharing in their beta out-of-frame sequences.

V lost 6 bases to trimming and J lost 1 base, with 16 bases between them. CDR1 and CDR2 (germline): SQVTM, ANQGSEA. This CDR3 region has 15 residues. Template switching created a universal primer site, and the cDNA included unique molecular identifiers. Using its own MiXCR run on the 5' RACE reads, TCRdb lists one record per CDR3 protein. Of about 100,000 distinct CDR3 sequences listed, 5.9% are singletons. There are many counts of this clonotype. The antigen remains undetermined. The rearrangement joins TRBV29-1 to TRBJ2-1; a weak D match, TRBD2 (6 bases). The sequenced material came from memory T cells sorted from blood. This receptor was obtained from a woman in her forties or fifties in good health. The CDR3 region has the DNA TGCAGCGTCACGCTCGCGGGGAGATCCTACAATGAGCAGTTCTTC. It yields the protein CSVTLAGRSYNEQFF.